One sample yielded the 20 T cell receptor beta chains listed below, sequenced in a study of blood T cell repertoires in COVID-19. The data were produced by immunoSEQ multiplex PCR, yet TCRdb's version contains in-frame clones alone and is incomplete. The repertoire consists of some 400,000 clones, with more than 75% occurring once and the leading ten covering 1.3%. The sequencing sample was made of PBMCs or T cells enriched from blood (not recorded which). Receptors were obtained from a man aged 25-40 years who had recovered from COVID-19.

This chain links TRBV7-9 with TRBJ2-3; 9 bases match TRBD2. This CDR3 has 16 amino acids. CDR1 is SEHNR and CDR2 is FQNEAQ in the germline V gene (reference sequence). With 5 bases clipped from V and 6 bases from J, the junction kept 12 bases outside the gene matches. The CDR3 region has the DNA TGTGCCAGCAGCCGCCGCGTCGCTAGCGGGGCGGATACGCAGTATTTT. It specifies CASSRRVASGADTQYF.

This chain joins TRBV6-5 and TRBJ1-1; D gene ambiguous. The V end lost 6 bases, the J end lost 10 bases, and 15 bases lay between the germline ends. The germline V gene encodes CDR1 MNHEY and CDR2 SVGAGI. This CDR3 has 12 residues. The DNA of the CDR3 is TGTGCCAGCAGCCCGGCGGCCTCGGTAGCTTTCTTT. This sequence encodes CASSPAASVAFF.

This chain links TRBV4-3 with TRBJ1-5; 8 bases align to TRBD1. V trimming: 0 bases; J trimming: 6 bases; junction bases outside the gene matches: 4. The CDR3 runs to 15 residues. CDR1 is LGHNA, CDR2 YSLEER, per germline. This chain's CDR3 is CASSQDRGRGQPQHF. The DNA for the CDR3 is TGCGCCAGCAGCCAAGACAGGGGGCGCGGTCAGCCCCAGCATTTT.

The chain combines TRBV30 with TRBJ1-6; no clear D gene. Between the trimmed V and J ends, which lost 1 base and 0 bases, there was a span of 10 bases. Germline CDR1 and CDR2: GTSNPN and SVGIG (reference sequence). The CDR3 loop spans 16 amino acids. The CDR3 loop is CAWSARLSSYNSPLHF. CDR3 coding DNA: TGTGCCTGGAGTGCCCGGTTGAGCTCCTATAATTCACCCCTCCACTTT.

The genes are TRBV19 and TRBJ1-5; D may be TRBD1 (5 bases). CDR1 LNHDA and CDR2 SQIVND come from the germline V gene (reference sequence). With 4 bases removed from V and 2 bases from J, the gap between germline ends came to 18 bases. CDR3 length: 17 amino acids. The CDR3 DNA follows: TGTGCCAGTAGTACTATCCATCAGGGTACGCGCAATCAGCCCCAGCATTTT. As protein: CASSTIHQGTRNQPQHF.

The V gene is TRBV6-1, the J gene TRBJ2-7; TRBD2 is a possible D gene (5 bases). CDR1 is MNHNS and CDR2 is SASEGT in the germline V gene. V shed 1 base and J shed 3 bases, with 10 bases lying between them. This CDR3 spans 14 amino acids. The CDR3 sequence: CASSEVVGDYEQYF. CDR3 in DNA: TGTGCCAGCAGTGAAGTGGTCGGGGACTACGAGCAGTACTTC.

This chain joins TRBV6-5 and TRBJ1-1; no reliable D call. Germline V gene data show CDR1 as MNHEY and CDR2 as SVGAGI. CDR3 length: 13 residues. V lost 6 bases, J lost 1 base, and 9 bases lay in between. CDR3: CASRYGKNTEAFF. In DNA form, the CDR3 reads TGTGCCAGCAGGTACGGCAAGAACACTGAAGCTTTCTTT.

The chain is built from TRBV6-5 and TRBJ1-2; 9 bases are a match to TRBD1. V shed 4 bases, J shed 4 bases, and the junction held 4 bases outside the gene matches. Germline V CDR1 and CDR2: MNHEY, SVGAGI. The CDR3 runs 14 residues. The CDR3: CASSLDRGSYGYTF. CDR3 DNA: TGTGCCAGCAGTTTGGACAGGGGTTCCTATGGCTACACCTTC.

CDR3 amino acids: CASSDGRVSGTDTQYF. CDR3 bases: TGTGCCAGCAGTGACGGCAGGGTGAGCGGCACAGATACGCAGTATTTT. The V call is TRBV25-1, the J call TRBJ2-3; TRBD1 is a possible D gene (5 bases). Trimming took off 3 bases at V and 1 base at J, with 14 bases between the two ends. Germline CDR1 reads MGHDK; CDR2 reads SYGVNS. The CDR3 spans 16 residues.

The CDR3: CASSLSPVISKNIQYF. CDR3 nucleotides: TGCGCCAGCAGCCTTTCCCCGGTCATTTCCAAAAACATTCAGTACTTC. The chain has TRBV4-1 and TRBJ2-4; D is unresolved. CDR3 length: 16 amino acids. Deletions cut 4 bases from V and 2 bases from J, with 15 bases between. Germline CDR1 is MGHRA and CDR2 is YSYEKL.

The chain joins TRBV30 to TRBJ1-5, with 11 bases aligning to TRBD1. Germline trimming cut 5 bases from V and 5 bases from J; bases unmatched to any gene: 2. This CDR3 contains 13 residues. CDR1 and CDR2 (germline): GTSNPN, SVGIG (reference sequence). The CDR3 is CAWGQGADQPQHF. In DNA, the CDR3 is TGTGCCTGGGGACAGGGGGCCGATCAGCCCCAGCATTTT.

In the case of this clone: Within the sample, other DNA sequences also encode this same CDR3. CDR3 in DNA: TGCGCCAGCAGCTTGGCCCCGGGATCGAACACTGAAGCTTTCTTT. The encoded protein is CASSLAPGSNTEAFF. V usage is TRBV5-1 and J usage is TRBJ1-1; D ambiguous. Trimming removed 0 bases at V and 1 base at J, with 10 bases between. Germline-derived CDR1 and CDR2 are SGHRS and YFSETQ. This CDR3 comprises 15 residues.

The chain is built from TRBV29-1 and TRBJ1-1; TRBD1 is a possible D gene (5 bases). The V end lost 7 bases, the J end lost 1 base, and 10 bases lay between the germline ends. Germline values: CDR1 SQVTM, CDR2 ANQGSEA. The CDR3 extends over 12 amino acids. CDR3 residues: CSAQTGNTEAFF. The CDR3 nucleotides are TGCAGCGCGCAAACAGGGAACACTGAAGCTTTCTTT.

Comment on this clone: Distinct nucleotide sequences in the sample also encode this CDR3. The chain combines TRBV18 with TRBJ2-7; perhaps TRBD2 as D (5 bases). CDR1 KGHSH and CDR2 LQKENI come from the germline V gene. The ends were cut back, 1 base at V and 0 bases at J, with 7 bases in the middle. CDR3 length equals 14 residues. The CDR3: CASSPQGSSYEQYF. The CDR3 DNA reads as TGTGCCAGCTCACCACAAGGGAGCTCCTACGAGCAGTACTTC. The whole variable domain, filled in from reference TRBV18 and TRBJ2-7, reads NAGVMQNPRHLVRRRGQEARLRCSPMKGHSHVYWYRQLPEEGLKFMVYLQKENIIDESGMPKERFSAEFPKEGPSILRIQQVVRGDSAAYFCASSPQGSSYEQYFGPGTRLTVT.

The CDR3 nucleotides read TGTGCCAGCACTCACAGGGTTGGTCAGCCCCAGCATTTT. It encodes CASTHRVGQPQHF. J is TRBJ1-5 and V is TRBV6-5; tentatively, D is TRBD1 (6 bases). Per germline, CDR1 MNHEY and CDR2 SVGAGI. CDR3 length: 13 amino acids. V gave up 7 bases and J gave up 6 bases, with 13 bases separating them.

The genes are TRBV9 and TRBJ2-2; possible D gene TRBD2, 6 bases. From germline, CDR1 is SGDLS and CDR2 YYNGEE. This CDR3 has 18 residues. V lost 0 bases and J lost 4, with 19 bases in between. Written as DNA, the CDR3 is TGTGCCAGCAGCGTAGTCCAAGGAGGGACCGCGGGCACCGGGGAGCTGTTTTTT. It translates to CASSVVQGGTAGTGELFF. Drawing the rest from reference TRBV9 and TRBJ2-2, the complete variable domain is DSGVTQTPKHLITATGQRVTLRCSPRSGDLSVYWYQQSLDQGLQFLIQYYNGEERAKGNILERFSAQQFPDLHSELNLSSLELGDSALYFCASSVVQGGTAGTGELFFGEGSRLTVL.

This chain uses TRBV7-2 with TRBJ2-7; 11 bases align to TRBD2. V dropped 6 bases and J dropped 6; count of bases not matched to a gene: 10. The CDR3 loop spans 15 amino acids. Germline CDR1 reads SGHTA; CDR2 reads FQGNSA. CDR3: CASSRSGGARGEQYF. CDR3 bases: TGTGCCAGCAGTCGTAGCGGGGGGGCCAGGGGCGAGCAGTACTTC.

CDR3 DNA sequence: TGTGCCAGTAGTGCCGGGACTAGCGGGGGTTTAGGGACCCAGTACTTC. It yields the protein CASSAGTSGGLGTQYF. V is TRBV19 and J is TRBJ2-5; 14 bases match TRBD2. The CDR3 contains 16 residues. After removal of 5 bases from V and 7 bases from J, the junction contained 9 bases not matched to a gene. Germline V gives CDR1 LNHDA, CDR2 SQIVND (reference sequence). Full variable domain (outside the CDR3, taken from reference TRBV19 and TRBJ2-5): DGGITQSPKYLFRKEGQNVTLSCEQNLNHDAMYWYRQDPGQGLRLIYYSQIVNDFQKGDIAEGYSVSREKKESFPLTVTSAQKNPTAFYLCASSAGTSGGLGTQYFGPGTRLLVL.

The rearrangement uses TRBV5-8 and TRBJ1-5; D possibly corresponds to TRBD1 (6 bases). CDR1 and CDR2 from the germline V gene are SGHTS and YDEGEE. Trimming left V 3 bases short and J 5 bases short, with 9 bases between. This CDR3 comprises 13 residues. CDR3: CASSSGADQPQHF. The CDR3 DNA follows: TGTGCCAGCAGCTCAGGGGCGGATCAGCCCCAGCATTTT.

J is TRBJ2-1 and V is TRBV6-5, with D hard to call. Deletions cut 0 bases from V and 2 bases from J, with 8 bases between. The CDR3 has 15 residues. The germline V gene has CDR1 MNHEY and CDR2 SVGAGI. DNA for the CDR3: TGTGCCAGCAGTTACTCGCAGGATACCTACAATGAGCAGTTCTTC. This encodes CASSYSQDTYNEQFF.